Below, 29 T cell receptor beta chains from the same sample are listed, as sequenced in a study of a mutant IDH1 vaccine in newly diagnosed glioma (dated by TCRdb to the early 2020s). Read against the paper, the sample's time point label means: week 23, last vaccination. Each vaccine dose was 300 ug of a 20-mer mutant IDH1 peptide in Montanide, given subcutaneously with topical imiquimod. Libraries were prepared through the immunoSEQ multiplex PCR assay. The immuneACCESS repertoire file appears here via TCRdb, limited to in-frame rearrangements. These files lack a portion of the clones; in checked studies, under half of the deficit traces to unresolved V genes, and the cause of the others is not known. For this sample the table gives 35,000 to 40,000 clones, of which around 81% were detected only once. The top ten hold approximately 5.1% of the sample. What these receptors recognize is not known.

The sequenced sample was PBMCs, obtained from a glioma patient whose treatment included an IDH1 peptide vaccine. These receptors were obtained from a man in his forties or fifties with glioma.

This clone appeared a single time. The CDR3 DNA reads TGTGCCTGGGGGGGAACCTTCTATGGCTACACCTTC. Amino acids: CAWGGTFYGYTF. The genes are TRBV30 and TRBJ1-2; maybe TRBD1 (5 bases). Germline V gene sequence: CDR1 GTSNPN, CDR2 SVGIG (reference sequence). This CDR3 has 12 amino acids. Between the trimmed V and J ends, which lost 5 bases and 4 bases, there was a span of 11 bases. The whole variable domain, remainder taken from reference TRBV30 and TRBJ1-2, is SQTIHQWPATLVQPVGSPLSLECTVEGTSNPNLYWYRQAAGRGLQLLFYSVGIGQISSEVPQNLSASRPQDRQFILSSKKLLLSDSGFYLCAWGGTFYGYTFGSGTRLTVV.

The CDR3 nucleotides read TGTGCCAGCAGCCCCCAACAGGGAACGAATGGCTACACCTTC. Its protein is CASSPQQGTNGYTF. The rearrangement uses TRBV7-2 and TRBJ1-2; maybe TRBD1 (6 bases). Germline CDR1 SGHTA, CDR2 FQGNSA. V shed 5 bases and J shed 6 bases, with 16 bases lying between them. The CDR3 is made up of 14 amino acids.

V gene TRBV25-1 combines with J gene TRBJ1-2, with TRBD1 matching over 7 bases. The CDR3 loop spans 15 amino acids. V lost 3 bases to trimming and J lost 3 bases; unmatched junction nucleotides: 7. CDR1 is MGHDK, CDR2 SYGVNS, per germline. CDR3 region: CASSDEAGGDYGYTF. In nucleotides, the CDR3 is TGTGCCAGCAGTGATGAGGCAGGGGGGGACTATGGCTACACCTTC.

This clone was detected a few times. The CDR3 nucleotides read TGTGCCAGCAGTTTTGATGAAAAACTGTTTTTT. The encoded protein is CASSFDEKLFF. This chain joins TRBV28 and TRBJ1-4; D unresolved. Germline values: CDR1 MDHEN, CDR2 SYDVKM. V was clipped by 3 bases and J by 6 bases, with 2 bases between them. This CDR3 has 11 amino acids.

The chain employs TRBV14 and TRBJ1-2; a weak D match, TRBD1 (5 bases). The CDR3 spans 14 residues. V lost 2 bases and J lost 4, with 11 bases in between. Germline V gene sequence: CDR1 SGHDN, CDR2 FVKESK. The CDR3 DNA is TGTGCCAGCAGCCAACCCGGGACTAGCTATGGCTACACCTTC. Translating gives CASSQPGTSYGYTF.

This clone was seen once. This chain uses TRBV7-3 with TRBJ2-2; 10 bases agree with TRBD2. The CDR3 sequence is 17 residues long. The V gene's germline CDR1 is SGHTA and CDR2 FQGTGA. With V trimmed by 1 base and J by 5 bases, 7 bases remained unmatched. The CDR3 region has the DNA TGTGCCAGCAGCTTAATGGGAGCGGGAGGGCGGACCGGGGAGCTGTTTTTT. It specifies CASSLMGAGGRTGELFF.

V gene TRBV11-2 combines with J gene TRBJ2-7; 12 bases match TRBD2. Germline V lookup: CDR1 SGHAT, CDR2 FQNNGV. The trim removed 1 base at V and 4 bases at J, leaving 5 bases unmatched. The CDR3 spans 16 residues. CDR3 nucleotide sequence: TGTGCCAGCAGCTTAGTAACTAGCGGGGGGTCTTACGAGCAGTACTTC. This encodes CASSLVTSGGSYEQYF.

The gene calls are TRBV4-1 and TRBJ2-5, with 10 bases identical to TRBD2. From germline, CDR1 is MGHRA and CDR2 YSYEKL. The CDR3 sequence is 15 residues long. V shed 0 bases and J 5 bases; nucleotides not matched to a gene: 3. The CDR3 DNA is TGCGCCAGCAGCCAAGATTTAGCGGGGGGCGAGACCCAGTACTTC. Protein sequence: CASSQDLAGGETQYF.

The chain combines TRBV7-2 with TRBJ2-2; 10 positions match TRBD2. Trimming removed 2 bases from V and 2 bases from J; junction bases left unmatched: 11. Germline V gene data show CDR1 as SGHTA and CDR2 as FQGNSA. The length of the CDR3 is 19 residues. The CDR3 spells CASSLFRSPLAGNTGELFF. For the CDR3, the DNA is TGTGCCAGCAGCTTATTTAGGAGTCCACTAGCGGGAAACACCGGGGAGCTGTTTTTT.

The rearrangement links TRBV10-1 to TRBJ2-1; 10 bases are a match to TRBD2. The CDR3 is 15 amino acids. V lost 4 bases and J lost 9; bases outside the gene matches: 9. From germline, CDR1 is WNHNN and CDR2 SYGVQD (reference sequence). In DNA form, the CDR3 reads TGCGCCAGCAGTGTTTTAGCGGGGGGAGGTGGTGAGCAGTTCTTC. Translated: CASSVLAGGGGEQFF.

This clone qualifies as medium-sized. The gene calls are TRBV18 and TRBJ1-1; weak D call: TRBD1 (6 bases). With 5 bases removed from V and 5 bases from J, the gap between germline ends came to 12 bases. Germline V gives CDR1 KGHSH, CDR2 LQKENI. This CDR3 is 13 amino acids long. Written as DNA, the CDR3 is TGTGCCAGCTCAGGAACAGGGCGTACTGAAGCTTTCTTT. Translation gives CASSGTGRTEAFF.

The rearrangement uses TRBV9 and TRBJ1-2; tentative D call: TRBD1 (6 bases). Per germline, CDR1 SGDLS and CDR2 YYNGEE. Between the trimmed V and J ends, which lost 4 bases and 5 bases, there was a span of 12 bases. The CDR3 is 13 amino acids. The chain's CDR3 is CASSQGSSYGYTF. In nucleotides, the CDR3 is TGTGCCAGCAGCCAGGGGTCGTCTTATGGCTACACCTTC.

The J gene is TRBJ2-7, the V gene TRBV29-1, with D possibly being TRBD2 (6 bases). Per germline, CDR1 SQVTM and CDR2 ANQGSEA. This CDR3 has 12 residues. Trimming left V 5 bases short and J 1 base short, with 9 bases between. The CDR3 loop is CSVRDFSYEQYF. In DNA form, the CDR3 reads TGCAGCGTTAGGGACTTTTCCTACGAGCAGTACTTC.

This clone was observed a few times. The rearrangement uses TRBV28 and TRBJ1-5; TRBD1 aligns across 7 bases. Germline V gene data show CDR1 as MDHEN and CDR2 as SYDVKM. This CDR3 is built from 13 residues. V lost 5 bases and J lost 6; bases outside the gene matches: 4. Written as DNA, the CDR3 is TGTGCCAGCAGTGACAGGGCCCGTCAGCCCCAGCATTTT. Protein: CASSDRARQPQHF.

The rearrangement links TRBV6-1 to TRBJ1-4, with D hard to call. V was clipped by 6 bases and J by 5 bases, with 7 bases between them. The CDR3 is 12 residues long. Germline CDR1 and CDR2: MNHNS and SASEGT. The CDR3 reads CASSSPNEKLFF. The DNA for the CDR3 is TGTGCCAGCAGCTCTCCAAATGAAAAACTGTTTTTT.

The chain joins TRBV9 to TRBJ2-1; no clear D gene. Germline assignment: CDR1 SGDLS and CDR2 YYNGEE. The CDR3 extends over 15 amino acids. V lost 0 bases to trimming and J lost 2 bases, with 9 bases between them. Here the CDR3 DNA reads TGTGCCAGCAGCGTAGGCCCCGACACCTACAATGAGCAGTTCTTC. Translation gives CASSVGPDTYNEQFF.

The chain joins TRBV18 to TRBJ1-1; D unclear. V lost 6 bases to trimming and J lost 1 base, with 3 bases between them. Germline lookup yields CDR1 KGHSH and CDR2 LQKENI. CDR3 length equals 11 residues. The CDR3 loop is CASSWNTEAFF. The CDR3 DNA reads as TGTGCCAGCTCGTGGAACACTGAAGCTTTCTTT.

The table lists this clone with a count of one. The rearrangement links TRBV5-1 to TRBJ2-3; 10 bases match TRBD1. The length of the CDR3 is 15 residues. Germline CDR1 SGHRS, CDR2 YFSETQ. V lost 2 bases to trimming and J lost 6 bases; unmatched junction nucleotides: 6. The CDR3 region is CASSLAGTGVDTQYF. The CDR3 DNA follows: TGCGCCAGCAGCTTAGCCGGGACAGGGGTGGATACGCAGTATTTT.

The chain couples TRBV12-5 to TRBJ2-3; possibly TRBD1 for D (6 bases). The germline gives CDR1 LGHNT, CDR2 FRNRAP. Trimming removed 6 bases at V and 0 bases at J, with 13 bases between. The CDR3 totals 15 residues. The CDR3, as DNA: TGTGCTAGTGGCCTCCTCGGACAGAGCACAGATACGCAGTATTTT. This codes for CASGLLGQSTDTQYF.

The rearrangement uses TRBV2 and TRBJ2-5; D perhaps matches TRBD1 (5 bases). This CDR3 is 14 amino acids long. Germline V gene sequence: CDR1 SNHLY, CDR2 FYNNEI. V was clipped by 5 bases and J by 1 base, with 11 bases between them. Here the CDR3 DNA reads TGTGCCAGCAGTCCACGACAGACCCAAGAGACCCAGTACTTC. This gives the protein CASSPRQTQETQYF.

The V gene is TRBV15, the J gene TRBJ1-5, with 8 bases fitting TRBD1. The V gene's germline CDR1 is LNHNV and CDR2 YYDKDF (reference sequence). The trim removed 2 bases at V and 6 bases at J, leaving 9 bases unmatched. The CDR3 loop spans 16 amino acids. CDR3 in DNA: TGTGCCACCAGCAGACGGACAGGGAGAGACGGTCAGCCCCAGCATTTT. The encoded protein is CATSRRTGRDGQPQHF.

The rearrangement links TRBV7-6 to TRBJ2-3, with 7 bases lining up with TRBD1. The germline CDR1 and CDR2 sequences are SGHVS and FNYEAQ. The CDR3 is 18 amino acids. V was clipped by 1 base and J by 0 bases; unmatched bases: 10. CDR3 sequence (DNA): TGTGCCAGCAGCTTAGGTCCAGGGGGTTCTACTAGCACAGATACGCAGTATTTT. Its protein is CASSLGPGGSTSTDTQYF.

The CDR3 DNA reads as TGCGCCAGCAGCCAAGAAGTGGGGTCAGTTAACTATGGCTACACCTTC. Translated, it gives CASSQEVGSVNYGYTF. The gene calls are TRBV4-3 and TRBJ1-2; D gene ambiguous. The CDR3 extends over 16 amino acids. Germline loops: CDR1 LGHNA, CDR2 YSLEER. The V end was cut by 0 bases, the J end by 1 base, with 12 bases between.

This chain connects TRBV7-9 to TRBJ1-1, with a weak D call TRBD1 (6 bases). V dropped 5 bases and J dropped 5 bases, with 15 bases sitting between them. CDR1 is SEHNR and CDR2 is FQNEAQ in the germline V gene (reference sequence). The CDR3 runs 14 residues. The CDR3 sequence is CASSLQGGLTEAFF. DNA for the CDR3: TGTGCCAGCAGCCTACAGGGAGGCCTTACTGAAGCTTTCTTT.

The chain uses TRBV4-1 and TRBJ2-7; D is possibly TRBD2 (5 bases). Trimming took 4 bases from V and 4 from J, leaving 14 bases between them. Germline V CDR1 and CDR2: MGHRA, YSYEKL. CDR3 size: 14 residues. CDR3 coding DNA: TGCGCCAGCAGCCGAAGCCGGGATGTTTACGAGCAGTACTTC. Amino acid sequence: CASSRSRDVYEQYF.

This clone is judged medium-sized. This sequence joins TRBV10-1 and TRBJ1-1; D unclear. This CDR3 has 12 residues. With 8 bases removed from V and 6 bases from J, the gap between germline ends came to 13 bases. In germline, CDR1 is WNHNN, CDR2 SYGVQD (reference sequence). The DNA for the CDR3 is TGCGCCAGCGGACCTTCCGAGGCTGAAGCTTTCTTT. This codes for CASGPSEAEAFF.

This sequence joins TRBV10-1 and TRBJ2-3, with 8 positions matching TRBD2. Germline V gene sequence: CDR1 WNHNN, CDR2 SYGVQD (reference sequence). With 8 bases clipped from V and 4 bases from J, the junction kept 8 bases outside the gene matches. The CDR3 has 14 residues. The CDR3 DNA is TGCGCCAGCTCGAAAGCAGCGGGGGCAGATACGCAGTATTTT. Its translation: CASSKAAGADTQYF.

The genes are TRBV15 and TRBJ1-4; tentative D call: TRBD1 (5 bases). The germline V gene has CDR1 LNHNV and CDR2 YYDKDF (reference sequence). V lost 3 bases and J 8 bases, leaving 13 bases between the germline ends. This CDR3 region has 14 residues. The CDR3 sequence is CATSRGDMGEKLFF. The DNA for the CDR3 is TGTGCCACCAGCAGGGGGGATATGGGGGAAAAACTGTTTTTT. Combining the CDR3 with reference TRBV15 and TRBJ1-4 gives the whole variable domain DAMVIQNPRYQVTQFGKPVTLSCSQTLNHNVMYWYQQKSSQAPKLLFHYYDKDFNNEADTPDNFQSRRPNTSFCFLDIRSPGLGDTAMYLCATSRGDMGEKLFFGSGTQLSVL.

J is TRBJ2-1 and V is TRBV4-3; D remains unclear. Germline CDR1 reads LGHNA; CDR2 reads YSLEER. V was clipped by 1 base and J by 2 bases, with 12 bases between them. The CDR3 extends over 16 amino acids. The CDR3 sequence: CASSQADQYPYNEQFF. CDR3 coding DNA: TGCGCCAGCAGCCAAGCGGACCAATACCCCTACAATGAGCAGTTCTTC.